The clone carrying this TCR beta chain was counted between two and nine times. The data originate from a study of T cells in Graves' hyperthyroidism and ophthalmopathy. RNA transcripts served as the template for amplifying TCR beta CDR3 regions. TCR CDR3 underwent first-round RT-PCR with the HTBI primer set. In TCRdb, the multiplex PCR reads were re-called with MiXCR into one record per CDR3 protein. The sample includes around 300,000 distinct CDR3 sequences, roughly 18% of them seen just once. There are 12 residues in the CDR3. Per the germline V gene, CDR1 is DFQATT and CDR2 is SNEGSKA (reference sequence). Trimming stripped 4 bases from V and 3 bases from J, with 10 bases between.

Sequencing was performed on blood. This sequence was found in a man aged 45 to 65 with Graves' ophthalmopathy. This chain joins TRBV20-1 and TRBJ2-7, with D uncertain. CDR3 nucleotides: TGCAGTGCTATACCTAGTGTCTACGAGCAGTACTTC. Translated, it gives CSAIPSVYEQYF.